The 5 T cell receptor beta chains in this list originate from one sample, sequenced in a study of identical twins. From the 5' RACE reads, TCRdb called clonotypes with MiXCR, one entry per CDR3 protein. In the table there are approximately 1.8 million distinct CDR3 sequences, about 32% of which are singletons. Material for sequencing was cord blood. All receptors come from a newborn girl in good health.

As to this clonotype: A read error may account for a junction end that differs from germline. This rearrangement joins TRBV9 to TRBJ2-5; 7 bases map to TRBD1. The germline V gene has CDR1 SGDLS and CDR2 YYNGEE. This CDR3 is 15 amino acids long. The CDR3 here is CVSSVYRGHQETQYF. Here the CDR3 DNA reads TGTGTCAGCAGCGTATACAGGGGCCACCAAGAGACCCAGTACTTC.

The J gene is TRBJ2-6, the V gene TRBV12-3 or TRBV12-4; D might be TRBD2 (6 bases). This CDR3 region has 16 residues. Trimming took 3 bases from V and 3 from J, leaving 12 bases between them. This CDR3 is CASSFNRGSGANVLTF. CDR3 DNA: TGTGCCAGCAGTTTTAACCGGGGGAGTGGGGCCAACGTCCTGACTTTC.

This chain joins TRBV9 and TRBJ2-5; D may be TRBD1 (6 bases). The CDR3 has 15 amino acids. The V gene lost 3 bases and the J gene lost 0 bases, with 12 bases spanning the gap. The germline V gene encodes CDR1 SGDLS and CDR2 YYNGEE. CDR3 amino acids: CASSALGQNQETQYF. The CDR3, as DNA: TGTGCCAGCAGCGCCTTAGGACAGAACCAAGAGACCCAGTACTTC.

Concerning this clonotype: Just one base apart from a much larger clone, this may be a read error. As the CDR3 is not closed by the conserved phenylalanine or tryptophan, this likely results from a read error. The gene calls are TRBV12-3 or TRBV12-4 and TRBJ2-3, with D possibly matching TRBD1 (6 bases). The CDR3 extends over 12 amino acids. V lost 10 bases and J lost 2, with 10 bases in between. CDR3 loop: CANRDNTDTQYV. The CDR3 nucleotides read TGTGCCAACCGGGACAACACAGATACGCAGTATGTT.

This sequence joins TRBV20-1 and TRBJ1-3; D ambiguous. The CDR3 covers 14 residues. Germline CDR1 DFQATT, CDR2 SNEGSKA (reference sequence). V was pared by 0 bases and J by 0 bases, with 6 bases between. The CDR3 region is CSARDQHSGNTIYF. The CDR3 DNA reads TGCAGTGCTAGAGATCAACACTCTGGAAACACCATATATTTT.